The rows below give T cell receptor beta chains drawn from one sample of a study of blood T cell repertoires in COVID-19. Only in-frame clones appear in the TCRdb table, and some are missing; sequencing was by immunoSEQ multiplex PCR. Found here are some 190,000 clones, around 84% of them singletons; the top ten hold about 4.3%. Source material: PBMCs or T cells enriched from blood (not recorded which). These receptor sequences come from a young man with acute COVID-19. CDR3s include the opening cysteine and the closing phenylalanine or tryptophan. The D gene is left open where the match is weak. For some rows the clone size is stated as once, few or many, or as a class when expanded; others skip it.

size,length,J,V,D,CDR3,DNA
-,16,TRBJ2-3,TRBV4-2,TRBD1,CASSQEATGVTDTQYF,TGTGCCAGCAGCCAAGAGGCTACAGGGGTCACAGATACGCAGTATTTT
-,14,TRBJ2-5,TRBV18,TRBD2,CASSTAGGQETQYF,TGTGCCAGCTCAACTGCCGGGGGGCAAGAGACCCAGTACTTC
-,15,TRBJ2-3,TRBV19,TRBD2,CASSPFRGGSDTQYF,TGTGCCAGTAGTCCCTTCCGGGGGGGCTCAGATACGCAGTATTTT
-,13,TRBJ2-2,TRBV12-3/TRBV12-4,-,CASSSDGAGELFF,TGTGCCAGCAGTTCGGACGGGGCCGGGGAGCTGTTTTTT
-,16,TRBJ2-6,TRBV19,-,CASSTLKGSGANVLTF,TGTGCCAGTAGCACCCTGAAGGGGTCTGGGGCCAACGTCCTGACTTTC
-,15,TRBJ2-4,TRBV28,TRBD1,CASRVGDRVKNIQYF,TGTGCCAGCAGAGTCGGGGACAGAGTAAAAAACATTCAGTACTTC
once,16,TRBJ1-2,TRBV5-5,-,CASSLANEGPRDGYTF,TGTGCCAGCAGCTTGGCCAACGAGGGTCCGCGGGATGGCTACACCTTC
-,16,TRBJ1-6,TRBV19,TRBD1,CASSVAGTGASSPLHF,TGTGCCAGTAGTGTCGCCGGGACAGGGGCCAGTTCACCCCTCCACTTT
-,15,TRBJ1-2,TRBV5-1,-,CASSLGGLTVYGYTF,TGCGCCAGCAGCTTGGGAGGGTTAACAGTCTATGGCTACACCTTC
once,14,TRBJ1-4,TRBV5-4,-,CASNPVGQDEKLFF,TGTGCCAGCAACCCCGTGGGGCAGGATGAAAAACTGTTTTTT
-,15,TRBJ2-1,TRBV6-6,TRBD2,CASSSPGGEGNEQFF,TGTGCCAGCAGTTCCCCGGGGGGGGAGGGCAATGAGCAGTTCTTC
-,14,TRBJ1-2,TRBV5-1,TRBD1,CASSPGQGHYGYTF,TGCGCCAGCAGCCCCGGACAGGGACACTATGGCTACACCTTC
-,16,TRBJ2-2,TRBV27,-,CASSGFRGLITGELFF,TGTGCCAGCAGTGGGTTTAGGGGCCTGATCACCGGGGAGCTGTTTTTT
-,11,TRBJ1-1,TRBV20-1,-,CSATDRIEAFF,TGCAGTGCCACTGACAGGATCGAAGCTTTCTTT
once,15,TRBJ2-2,TRBV19,-,CASSIAGSNTGELFF,TGTGCCAGTAGTATAGCAGGGTCGAACACCGGGGAGCTGTTTTTT
-,15,TRBJ1-2,TRBV12-5,TRBD1,CASGLVPGGVYGYTF,TGTGCTAGTGGTTTGGTACCAGGGGGTGTATATGGCTACACCTTC
-,14,TRBJ2-5,TRBV11-2,-,CASSLDLDRETQYF,TGTGCCAGCAGCTTAGACCTAGATAGGGAGACCCAGTACTTC
-,14,TRBJ2-7,TRBV2,TRBD2,CASRAGLAGLEQYF,TGTGCCAGCAGGGCGGGACTAGCGGGCCTCGAGCAGTACTTC